These T cell receptor beta chains were read from a single sample in a study of tumor-infiltrating lymphocytes in primary liver carcinoma. From the multiplex PCR reads, TCRdb called clonotypes with MiXCR, one entry per CDR3 protein. The table includes tens of thousands of distinct CDR3 sequences, around 78% detected once. Material for sequencing was liver tumor tissue from sampling region 3. These receptors all stem from a man aged 40-49 years with primary liver carcinoma and hepatitis B virus infection. Each CDR3 is given with its conserved first and last residue. The D gene is left open where the match is weak. Rows may omit the clone size; those that give it use once, few, many or a size class.

CASSLVVVGGEQFF TGTGCCAGCAGCTTAGTGGTCGTGGGTGGCGAGCAGTTCTTC TRBJ2-1 . TRBV12-3/TRBV12-4 .
CASSGRTSADTQYF TGTGCCAGTAGTGGCCGGACTAGTGCAGATACGCAGTATTTT TRBJ2-3 TRBD2 TRBV19 .
CASSLGVTYNEQFF TGTGCCAGCAGCTTAGGGGTTACCTACAATGAGCAGTTCTTC TRBJ2-1 . TRBV11-2 .
CASSHDRGNTVELLF TGCGCCAGCAGCCACGACAGGGGCAACACCGTGGAGCTGCTTTTT TRBJ2-2 TRBD1 TRBV4-3 .
CASSIRLAGVVSYEHYF TGTGCCAGCAGCATTCGCCTAGCGGGAGTGGTCTCCTACGAGCACTACTTC TRBJ2-7 TRBD2 TRBV5-6 .
CASLRGSEQFF TGTGCCTCCCTTAGGGGGAGTGAGCAGTTCTTT TRBJ2-1 . TRBV6-5 .
CASSIRLAGMISYEQYF TGTGCCAGCAGCATTCGCCTAGCGGGGATGATCTCCTACGAGCAGTACTTC TRBJ2-7 TRBD2 TRBV5-6 once
CATSDNGQGMRQYF TGTGCCACCAGTGATAATGGACAGGGGATGAGGCAGTACTTC TRBJ2-7 TRBD1 TRBV10-3 .
CASRVGYEQYF TGTGCCAGCAGGGTTGGATACGAGCAGTACTTC TRBJ2-7 . TRBV6-5 medium-sized
CASSRTYNEQFF TGTGCCAGCTCCAGGACGTATAATGAGCAGTTCTTC TRBJ2-1 . TRBV27 .
CTSSLKLYTDTQYF TGTACCAGCAGCTTAAAACTTTACACCGATACGCAATATTTT TRBJ2-3 . TRBV11-2 once
CAISEGEGRGGNQPQHF TGTGCCATCAGTGAAGGGGAGGGGCGCGGAGGCAATCAGCCCCAGCATTTT TRBJ1-5 . TRBV6-1 .
CASSYGTEINTEALF TGTGCCAGCAGTTACGGGACAGAAATAAACACTGAAGCTCTCTTT TRBJ1-1 TRBD1 TRBV6-5 .
CASSRDSGTSVREVSYEQYF TGTGCCAGCAGTCGGGACAGCGGGACTAGCGTGAGGGAGGTCTCATACGAGCAGTACTTC TRBJ2-7 TRBD2 TRBV6-2/TRBV6-3 .
CASTPTKGAYSYLPQHF TGTGCCAGCACCCCTACAAAGGGGGCGTATAGCTATCTGCCCCAGCACTTT TRBJ1-5 TRBD1 TRBV6-2/TRBV6-3 .
CASGSRDWRLTGELFF TGTGCCAGCGGTTCACGGGACTGGCGGTTGACCGGGGAGCTGTTTTTT TRBJ2-2 . TRBV12-3/TRBV12-4 .
CASSLWLAEYSEQFF TGCGCCAGCAGTTTGTGGCTAGCGGAATACAGTGAGCAGTTCTTC TRBJ2-1 TRBD2 TRBV5-1 .
CASSASTKTQYF TGTGCCAGCAGCGCCAGTACAAAAACGCAGTATTTT TRBJ2-3 . TRBV11-2 .
CASNIQGAGEQFF TGCGCCAGCAACATCCAGGGGGCGGGGGAGCAGTTCTTC TRBJ2-1 TRBD1 TRBV5-1 many
CIGSLKQGARTDTQYF TGTATCGGCAGCTTAAAACAGGGGGCTAGGACAGATACGCAGTATTTT TRBJ2-3 TRBD1 TRBV11-2 .
CSGLTQGVETQYF TGCAGTGGACTTACCCAGGGGGTGGAGACCCAGTACTTC TRBJ2-5 TRBD1 TRBV29-1 .
CASGIALGGANTGELFF TGTGCCAGCGGCATAGCACTAGGAGGGGCGAACACCGGGGAACTGTTTTTT TRBJ2-2 . TRBV11-2 .
CASSLGQGSYTEQFF TGTGCCAGCAGCCTTGGTCAGGGTTCTTACACTGAGCAGTTCTTC TRBJ2-1 . TRBV5-5 .
CASSLDTGELFF TGTGCCAGCAGTCTTGACACGGGGGAGCTGTTTTTT TRBJ2-2 . TRBV28 .
CASKTGAQETQYF TGTGCCAGCAAGACAGGGGCCCAAGAGACCCAGTACTTC TRBJ2-5 TRBD1 TRBV28 .
CASMDGGANTEAFF TGCGCCTCAATGGACGGGGGGGCCAACACCGAAGCTTTCTTT TRBJ1-1 . TRBV10-2 .
CASSPWTADYNEQFF TGCGCCAGCAGTCCCTGGACAGCGGATTACAATGAGCAGTTCTTC TRBJ2-1 . TRBV10-1 .
CALSAAWGSGANVPTF . TRBJ2-6 . TRBV10-3 .
CASSLIIAGGGIGTDTQYF TGTGCCAGCAGTTTAATAATAGCGGGAGGCGGTATTGGCACAGATACGCAGTATTTT TRBJ2-3 TRBD2 TRBV12-3/TRBV12-4 many
CASILVGASYDGQFF TGTGCCAGCATCTTAGTGGGTGCCTCCTACGATGGGCAGTTCTTC TRBJ2-1 . TRBV12-3/TRBV12-4 once
CASSQDRDRSEKLFF TGTGCCAGCTCCCAGGACCGGGACAGGTCTGAAAAACTGTTTTTT TRBJ1-4 TRBD1 TRBV18 .
CASSHSTSSSYNEPFF TGTGCCAGCAGTCACTCCACGAGCTCCTCCTACAATGAGCCGTTCTTC TRBJ2-1 . TRBV6-5 .
CASSLAGATSSSTYTQYF TGTGCTAGCAGCTTAGCGGGAGCGACTTCGTCAAGCACGTATACGCAGTATTTT TRBJ2-3 TRBD2 TRBV11-2 .
CASSLEGRVSQYGYTF TGTGCCAGCAGCCTCGAAGGCAGGGTGTCCCAGTATGGCTACACCTTC TRBJ1-2 . TRBV7-9 .
CASSPSSWQSISTDTQYF TGTGCCAGCAGCCCCAGTAGCTGGCAGTCAATTAGCACAGATACGCAGTATTTT TRBJ2-3 . TRBV7-9 many
CASSIDLVDTQYF TGTGCCAGCAGCATAGATCTGGTAGATACGCAGTATTTT TRBJ2-3 . TRBV11-3 .
CSVESNGNTETLF TGCAGCGTTGAATCCAACGGGAACACTGAAACTCTCTTT TRBJ1-1 . TRBV29-1 .
CAGNFVGQGAMDTQYF TGTGCCGGCAACTTCGTGGGACAGGGGGCAATGGATACGCAGTATTTT TRBJ2-3 TRBD1 TRBV6-2/TRBV6-3 .
CASSAGLATDEQFF TGTGCCAGCAGCGCGGGACTAGCGACCGATGAGCAGTTCTTC TRBJ2-1 TRBD2 TRBV7-2 .
CASSQEVGTGKYEQYF TGCGCCAGCAGCCAAGAAGTAGGGACAGGGAAGTACGAGCAGTACTTC TRBJ2-7 TRBD1 TRBV4-1 medium-sized
CASSQTPGVGEETRYF TGTGCCAGCAGCCAAACCCCTGGCGTGGGGGAAGAGACCCGGTACTTC TRBJ2-5 . TRBV11-2 .
CASSDHMQETQYF TGCGCCAGCAGTGACCACATGCAAGAGACCCAGTACTTC TRBJ2-5 . TRBV10-1 .
CASSIYQLLSEQFF TGTGCCAGCAGCATATACCAGCTACTTAGTGAGCAGTTCTTC TRBJ2-1 . TRBV11-2 once
CAAGELTDTQYF TGTGCCGCAGGGGAGCTCACAGATACGCAGTATTTT TRBJ2-3 . TRBV6-1 medium-sized
CASPSGTGYEERYF TGTGCCAGCCCCTCCGGGACAGGGTATGAGGAGCGGTACTTC TRBJ2-7 TRBD1 TRBV6-5 few
CASSLTHNYGYTF TGTGCCAGCAGCCTGACCCATAACTATGGCTACACCTTC TRBJ1-2 . TRBV11-2 many
CVGSYLGPWSDTIYF TGTGTCGGCAGTTACTTGGGACCGTGGTCGGACACCATATATTTT TRBJ1-3 . TRBV6-2/TRBV6-3 .
CVIVWSGNYGYTF TGTGTCATCGTGTGGAGCGGAAACTATGGCTACACCTTC TRBJ1-2 . TRBV10-3 .
CASSFGLAGEVGYVQYF TGTGCCAGCAGCTTTGGACTAGCGGGAGAGGTAGGCTACGTGCAATACTTC TRBJ2-7 TRBD2 TRBV5-4 .
CASSQSLADPLYEQYF TGTGCCAGCAGCCAATCCCTAGCGGATCCACTTTACGAACAGTACTTC TRBJ2-7 TRBD2 TRBV4-1 .
CASSLTGNNQPQHF TGTGCCAGCAGCTTGACAGGGAACAATCAGCCCCAGCATTTT TRBJ1-5 TRBD1 TRBV5-1 .
CASKDIRSTRELFF TGTGCCAGCAAGGACATAAGGAGCACCAGGGAGCTGTTTTTT TRBJ2-2 . TRBV6-5 .
CASSYTGTSGDEQFF TGTGCCAGCAGTTACACCGGGACTAGCGGCGATGAGCAGTTCTTC TRBJ2-1 TRBD2 TRBV6-5 medium-sized
CASKNDRECQGNYGYTF TGCGCCAGCAAAAACGACAGAGAATGCCAAGGTAACTATGGCTACACCTTC TRBJ1-2 . TRBV10-1 once
CASSHAPVNERFF TGTGCCAGCAGCCATGCCCCGGTGAATGAGCGGTTCTTC TRBJ2-1 . TRBV4-2 .
CASSRPNAQGGEQLF TGTGCCAGCAGCCGACCTAATGCACAGGGAGGTGAGCAGCTCTTC TRBJ2-7 . TRBV11-2 .
CADSQAGGPETQYF TGCGCCGACAGCCAAGCGGGAGGGCCAGAGACCCAGTACTTC TRBJ2-5 TRBD2 TRBV4-1 .
CASSPGLNYGYTF TGTGCCAGCAGCCCAGGCCTTAACTACGGCTACACCTTC TRBJ1-2 . TRBV6-1 .
CTSSEGGLGGIEQYF TGTACCAGCAGTGAAGGGGGCTTGGGTGGGATCGAGCAGTACTTC TRBJ2-7 TRBD1 TRBV6-1 once
CASSSGQGVEAFF TGTGCCAGCAGTTCCGGACAGGGGGTTGAAGCTTTCTTT TRBJ1-1 TRBD1 TRBV6-6 medium-sized